The T cell receptor (beta chain) under discussion was sequenced for a study of blood T cell repertoires in COVID-19. Study context: Samples representing acute and convalescent COVID-19 were sourced from the United States, Italy and Spain. Nucleic acid was either cDNA or gDNA, and it came from T cells, B-cell-depleted T cells, or PBMCs.

From germline, CDR1 is LNHDA and CDR2 SQIVND (reference sequence). Trimming removed 4 bases from V and 5 bases from J, with 11 bases in between. The CDR3 length is 13 residues. This table comes from immunoSEQ multiplex PCR, and its TCRdb copy is limited to in-frame clones, with some not included. This sample yields about 45,000 clones, of which around four fifths are seen a single time; 5% to 6.5% belongs to the top ten. Sequencing was carried out using peripheral blood. V is TRBV19 and J is TRBJ2-5; D remains ambiguous. The receptor comes from a man aged 50-60 years with active COVID-19. CDR3 nucleotide sequence: TGTGCCAGTAGTACATACCACGGGGAGACCCAGTACTTC. This sequence encodes CASSTYHGETQYF.